This T cell receptor beta chain was identified in a study of OX40 agonist ivuxolimab in advanced cancers. A word on this clone: Its antigen is as yet unknown.

Study-level findings and limits: Low normalized T-cell clonal expansion was additionally recorded for some nonresponders.

The repertoire was sequenced with immunoSEQ multiplex PCR; TCRdb's copy has only in-frame clones and lacks some. The table has tens of thousands of clones, less than 90% seen once; the top ten hold 5% to 6.5%. Germline V CDR1 and CDR2: GTSNPN, SVGIG (reference sequence). With 4 bases removed from V and 8 bases from J, the gap between germline ends came to 15 bases. The CDR3 is made up of 13 amino acids. The specimen comprised CD4+ or CD8+ T cells sorted from blood, sampled in a trial of the OX40 agonist ivuxolimab. This clonotype was obtained from an adult with an advanced solid tumor such as melanoma, head and neck, liver or kidney cancer. J is TRBJ1-3 and V is TRBV30; D gene uncertain. The CDR3 sequence is CAWTRLLGDTIYF. The DNA of the CDR3 is TGTGCCTGGACGAGGTTACTTGGGGACACCATATATTTT.